These 10 T cell receptor beta chains originate from one sample sequenced in a study of monozygotic twins with inflammatory bowel disease. TCRdb reanalyzed the 5' RACE reads and collapses them to one entry per CDR3 protein, without DNA. Its table lists approximately 160,000 distinct CDR3 sequences. Sequenced material: blood. The receptors were gathered from a human donor with ulcerative colitis or Crohn's disease, or a healthy co-twin of an affected twin (not recorded which).

This rearrangement joins TRBV7-9 to TRBJ1-1. The V gene's germline CDR1 is SEHNR and CDR2 FQNEAQ (reference sequence). The CDR3 contains 13 residues. CDR3 sequence reads: CASSLLRDTEAFF.

The CDR3 protein is CRRDGAHRGEFF. The V gene is TRBV20-1, the J gene TRBJ2-1; there is no DNA to check the TCRdb D call of TRBD1. In germline, CDR1 is DFQATT, CDR2 SNEGSKA (reference sequence). This CDR3 spans 12 amino acids.

V usage is TRBV7-2 and J usage is TRBJ2-2. Germline V CDR1 and CDR2: SGHTA, FQGNSA. The CDR3 totals 15 residues. The chain's CDR3 is CASSPRRVNTGELFF.

This chain joins TRBV20-1 and TRBJ2-1; lacking DNA, the TRBD2 call made by TCRdb goes unchecked. The CDR3 is 14 residues long. Looked up from germline, CDR1 is DFQATT and CDR2 is SNEGSKA (reference sequence). CDR3 loop: CSARDRTTKDEQFF.

The rearrangement uses TRBV7-9 and TRBJ1-1; TCRdb reports TRBD1, a call that lacks DNA to check it against. Germline lookup yields CDR1 SEHNR and CDR2 FQNEAQ (reference sequence). The CDR3 contains 12 residues. The CDR3 loop reads CASSLGAREAFF.

The chain couples TRBV5-1 to TRBJ2-2; TCRdb returns TRBD1, unconfirmable since there is no DNA. Looked up from germline, CDR1 is SGHRS and CDR2 is YFSETQ. The CDR3 contains 16 residues. The CDR3 here is CASSLVLDRDTGELFF.

V is TRBV30 and J is TRBJ2-5; absent DNA, TCRdb's TRBD1 call cannot be checked. This CDR3 is 17 amino acids long. Germline V CDR1 and CDR2: GTSNPN, SVGIG (reference sequence). The CDR3 reads CAWSVWGTGLPHQTQYF. The full variable domain, its missing parts supplied by reference TRBV30 and TRBJ2-5, is SQTIHQWPATLVQPVGSPLSLECTVEGTSNPNLYWYRQAAGRGLQLLFYSVGIGQISSEVPQNLSASRPQDRQFILSSKKLLLSDSGFYLCAWSVWGTGLPHQTQYFGPGTRLLVL.

The genes are TRBV5-1 and TRBJ2-5. CDR3 length equals 13 residues. The germline gives CDR1 SGHRS, CDR2 YFSETQ. The CDR3: CASSFRIQETQYF.

The chain carries TRBV2 and TRBJ2-1; TCRdb returns TRBD1, unconfirmable since there is no DNA. The CDR3 is 13 residues long. Germline V gives CDR1 SNHLY, CDR2 FYNNEI. The chain's CDR3 is CASSQGIYNEQFF.

V usage is TRBV20-1 and J usage is TRBJ2-3. Germline CDR1 and CDR2: DFQATT and SNEGSKA (reference sequence). The CDR3 loop spans 12 amino acids. The CDR3 here is CSARGKSDTQYF.